Each of the 29 T cell receptor beta chains below was sequenced from the same sample in a study of cytomegalovirus exposure and HLA in healthy donors. With 60 Vbeta and 13 Jbeta primers, the PCR was carried out. The method was immunoSEQ multiplex PCR; TCRdb's version includes in-frame clones alone and lacks a portion of them. The repertoire has about 59,000 clones, about 69% of them found once; the top ten carry roughly 7%. Input material: PBMCs. All receptors come from a man aged 30 to 45 in good health and CMV-seropositive.

This clone was recorded a few times. The chain employs TRBV4-3 and TRBJ2-7; 9 bases line up with TRBD2. This CDR3 spans 16 amino acids. Per the germline V gene, CDR1 is LGHNA and CDR2 is YSLEER. V shed 0 bases and J 7 bases; nucleotides not matched to a gene: 10. CDR3 sequence reads: CASSQEASGEHDEQYF. CDR3 bases: TGCGCCAGCAGCCAAGAAGCTAGCGGGGAACACGATGAGCAGTACTTC.

This clone was recorded once. This chain connects TRBV9 to TRBJ1-2; possible D gene TRBD1, 6 bases. V lost 3 bases and J 1 base, leaving 10 bases between the germline ends. This CDR3 has 14 amino acids. CDR1 is SGDLS and CDR2 is YYNGEE in the germline V gene. The chain's CDR3 is CASSARQVNYGYTF. CDR3 sequence (DNA): TGTGCCAGCAGCGCCCGACAGGTTAACTATGGCTACACCTTC.

This clone was observed a single time. The chain couples TRBV6-1 to TRBJ2-7; 9 bases fit TRBD2. Germline-derived CDR1 and CDR2 are MNHNS and SASEGT. CDR3 length equals 14 residues. V gave up 9 bases and J gave up 2 bases; unmatched junction bases: 8. CDR3 bases: TGTGCCAGTGATTTAGCGGGGGCCACCTACGAGCAGTACGTC. Protein: CASDLAGATYEQYV.

This chain uses TRBV30 with TRBJ1-6; D is uncertain. In germline, CDR1 is GTSNPN, CDR2 SVGIG (reference sequence). The CDR3 spans 13 residues. The CDR3 reads CAFARTGNSPLHF. DNA of the CDR3: TGTGCTTTCGCTCGGACGGGGAATTCACCCCTCCACTTT. The full variable domain, with the rest looked up from reference TRBV30 and TRBJ1-6, is SQTIHQWPATLVQPVGSPLSLECTVEGTSNPNLYWYRQAAGRGLQLLFYSVGIGQISSEVPQNLSASRPQDRQFILSSKKLLLSDSGFYLCAFARTGNSPLHFGNGTRLTVT.

The chain links TRBV19 to TRBJ1-1, with 9 nucleotides matching TRBD1. CDR3 length equals 12 residues. Unmatched junction bases numbered 2, after V lost 3 bases and J lost 9 bases. Germline V CDR1 and CDR2: LNHDA, SQIVND (reference sequence). In nucleotides, the CDR3 is TGTGCCAGTAGTATCGACAGGGGGAAAGCTTTCTTT. Its protein is CASSIDRGKAFF. Variable domain in full (rest from reference TRBV19 and TRBJ1-1): DGGITQSPKYLFRKEGQNVTLSCEQNLNHDAMYWYRQDPGQGLRLIYYSQIVNDFQKGDIAEGYSVSREKKESFPLTVTSAQKNPTAFYLCASSIDRGKAFFGQGTRLTVV.

This clone was seen a single time. This rearrangement joins TRBV7-9 to TRBJ1-4; tentative D call: TRBD1 (5 bases). The V gene's germline CDR1 is SEHNR and CDR2 FQNEAQ (reference sequence). The V end lost 0 bases, the J end lost 4 bases, and 15 bases lay between the germline ends. The CDR3 covers 17 residues. CDR3 protein: CASSLAGVGTNNEKLFF. The CDR3 nucleotides are TGTGCCAGCAGCTTAGCAGGGGTCGGTACGAATAATGAAAAACTGTTTTTT. Combining the CDR3 with reference TRBV7-9 and TRBJ1-4 gives the whole variable domain DTGVSQNPRHKITKRGQNVTFRCDPISEHNRLYWYRQTLGQGPEFLTYFQNEAQLEKSRLLSDRFSAERPKGSFSTLEIQRTEQGDSAMYLCASSLAGVGTNNEKLFFGSGTQLSVL.

This chain uses TRBV4-3 with TRBJ2-1; 7 bases align to TRBD1. V shed 0 bases, J shed 6 bases, and the junction held 8 bases outside the gene matches. This CDR3 region has 16 residues. Germline V CDR1 and CDR2: LGHNA, YSLEER. The CDR3 protein is CASSQEGQRGFNEQFF. CDR3 in DNA: TGCGCCAGCAGCCAAGAGGGACAGAGGGGGTTCAATGAGCAGTTCTTC.

CDR3 sequence (DNA): TGTGCCAGCAGCTTCCCTACAGGGAGCTCCTACGAGCAGTACTTC. Its translation is CASSFPTGSSYEQYF. The chain employs TRBV5-6 and TRBJ2-7; the D gene is possibly TRBD1 (6 bases). With 2 bases removed from V and 0 bases from J, the gap between germline ends came to 12 bases. In germline, CDR1 is SGHDT, CDR2 YYEEEE. The CDR3 is 15 residues long.

The chain combines TRBV29-1 with TRBJ1-2, with D unclear. Germline V CDR1 and CDR2: SQVTM, ANQGSEA. V was cut by 3 bases and J by 5 bases, with 13 bases left in between. The CDR3 contains 13 residues. CDR3 nucleotides: TGCAGCGTTGAGCATAGCATAATATATGGCTACACCTTC. Amino acids: CSVEHSIIYGYTF.

This sequence joins TRBV5-1 and TRBJ1-1; 8 bases are shared with TRBD1. V trimming: 4 bases; J trimming: 4 bases; junction bases outside the gene matches: 9. The germline gives CDR1 SGHRS, CDR2 YFSETQ. The CDR3 loop spans 15 amino acids. CDR3 DNA sequence: TGCGCCAGCAGCCCCGGACAGGGCGGGGGCACTGAAGCTTTCTTT. Protein product: CASSPGQGGGTEAFF.

The J gene is TRBJ2-5, the V gene TRBV6-1; TRBD1 matches at 7 bases. Germline loops: CDR1 MNHNS, CDR2 SASEGT. The V gene end was trimmed by 6 bases and the J gene end by 5 bases; junction bases not matched to a gene: 9. The CDR3 contains 14 residues. CDR3: CASRLGQLGETQYF. CDR3 nucleotides: TGTGCCAGCAGGCTGGGACAGCTCGGGGAGACCCAGTACTTC.

This clone has more than one count but fewer than ten. The rearrangement uses TRBV5-1 and TRBJ2-5, with 13 bases that match TRBD2. This CDR3 contains 18 residues. V was clipped by 7 bases and J by 3 bases; unmatched bases: 15. The V gene's germline CDR1 is SGHRS and CDR2 YFSETQ. This CDR3 is CASGFGLAGDPKKETQYF. CDR3 nucleotide sequence: TGCGCCAGCGGGTTCGGACTAGCGGGGGATCCAAAAAAAGAGACCCAGTACTTC.

This chain links TRBV28 with TRBJ1-2; no definite D call. Germline V gene data show CDR1 as MDHEN and CDR2 as SYDVKM. CDR3 length: 13 residues. Trimming pared 4 bases from V and 0 bases from J, leaving 6 bases between. CDR3 sequence: CASSSAANYGYTF. CDR3 nucleotide sequence: TGTGCCAGCAGTTCCGCGGCTAACTATGGCTACACCTTC.

The chain uses TRBV6-6 and TRBJ2-5; weak D call: TRBD1 (6 bases). Germline V gene data show CDR1 as MNHNY and CDR2 as SVGAGI (reference sequence). Trimming took 6 bases from V and 2 from J, leaving 13 bases between them. The CDR3 extends over 14 amino acids. The CDR3 is CASRSYRVQETQYF. In nucleotides, the CDR3 is TGTGCCAGCAGGTCTTACAGGGTTCAAGAGACCCAGTACTTC.

This clone was counted between two and nine times. DNA for the CDR3: TGTGCCAGCAGCTCTGACAGGGACGCCGAGCAGTACTTC. Its protein is CASSSDRDAEQYF. The rearrangement uses TRBV7-8 and TRBJ2-7, with 7 bases that match TRBD1. The CDR3 loop spans 13 amino acids. With V trimmed by 4 bases and J by 6 bases, 6 bases remained unmatched. Germline values: CDR1 SGHVS, CDR2 FQNEAQ.

CDR3 residues: CASSFMGTGILSYEQYF. The CDR3, as DNA: TGTGCCAGCAGCTTTATGGGAACAGGGATACTTTCCTACGAGCAGTACTTC. The V call is TRBV7-7, the J call TRBJ2-5; a weak D match, TRBD1 (6 bases). The last part of the DNA fits TRBJ2-7 better; the J call may be wrong. The CDR3 is made up of 17 amino acids. Looked up from germline, CDR1 is SSHAT and CDR2 is FNYEAQ (reference sequence).

J is TRBJ2-7 and V is TRBV28; TRBD1 aligns across 7 bases. CDR1 is MDHEN, CDR2 SYDVKM, per germline. There are 13 residues in the CDR3. J gave up 3 bases and V 6 bases, and 5 bases lay outside the gene matches. The CDR3 is CASSGTDYYEQYF. The CDR3 bases are TGTGCCAGCAGCGGGACAGATTACTACGAGCAGTACTTC. Complete variable domain (other parts from reference TRBV28 and TRBJ2-7): DVKVTQSSRYLVKRTGEKVFLECVQDMDHENMFWYRQDPGLGLRLIYFSYDVKMKEKGDIPEGYSVSREKKERFSLILESASTNQTSMYLCASSGTDYYEQYFGPGTRLTVT.

The V call is TRBV2, the J call TRBJ1-1; weak D call: TRBD1 (6 bases). V gave up 10 bases and J gave up 7 bases, with 13 bases separating them. CDR1 and CDR2 from the germline V gene are SNHLY and FYNNEI. This CDR3 has 11 residues. The CDR3 spells CATKQGREAFF. For the CDR3, the DNA is TGTGCCACCAAACAGGGCCGTGAAGCTTTCTTT.

With respect to this clone: Other DNA sequences in this sample translate to the same CDR3. This chain links TRBV6-4 with TRBJ2-3; 13 nucleotides align to TRBD2. Germline trimming cut 5 bases from V and 3 bases from J; bases unmatched to any gene: 2. This CDR3 comprises 15 residues. Per germline, CDR1 MRHNA and CDR2 SNTAGT. The CDR3 reads CASSTSGGATDTQYF. CDR3 in DNA: TGTGCCAGCAGTACTAGCGGGGGGGCGACAGATACGCAGTATTTT.

The chain carries TRBV5-1 and TRBJ2-7; 7 nucleotides agree with TRBD2. Germline V lookup: CDR1 SGHRS, CDR2 YFSETQ. CDR3 length: 14 amino acids. With V trimmed by 5 bases and J by 0 bases, 5 bases remained unmatched. The DNA for the CDR3 is TGCGCCAGCAGGGGGGGGGTCACCTCCTACGAGCAGTACTTC. Residues: CASRGGVTSYEQYF. Variable domain in full (rest from reference TRBV5-1 and TRBJ2-7): KAGVTQTPRYLIKTRGQQVTLSCSPISGHRSVSWYQQTPGQGLQFLFEYFSETQRNKGNFPGRFSGRQFSNSRSEMNVSTLELGDSALYLCASRGGVTSYEQYFGPGTRLTVT.

This clone showed up just a few times. CDR3 sequence (DNA): TGTGCCAGCAACCAGGGACACCAGATCACTGAAGCTTTCTTT. Its translation is CASNQGHQITEAFF. This chain uses TRBV9 with TRBJ1-1; TRBD1 is a possible D gene (6 bases). The CDR3 runs to 14 residues. V was shortened by 6 bases and J by 4 bases, with 16 bases between the two germline ends. The V gene's germline CDR1 is SGDLS and CDR2 YYNGEE.

The V call is TRBV7-3, the J call TRBJ1-2; the D gene is possibly TRBD1 (5 bases). CDR1 SGHTA and CDR2 FQGTGA come from the germline V gene. The CDR3 spans 16 residues. Between the trimmed V and J ends, which lost 1 base and 4 bases, there was a span of 16 bases. CDR3 sequence reads: CASSLMGPDMGYGYTF. As DNA, the CDR3 is TGTGCCAGCAGCTTAATGGGGCCCGATATGGGCTATGGCTACACCTTC.

The chain joins TRBV28 to TRBJ1-1; 7 nucleotides agree with TRBD1. V shed 8 bases and J 7 bases; nucleotides not matched to a gene: 7. CDR1 and CDR2 (germline): MDHEN, SYDVKM. This CDR3 comprises 12 residues. CDR3 DNA: TGTGCCAGCGGGGACAGCGGGTGTGAAGCTTTCTTT. This translates into CASGDSGCEAFF.

The sample holds a few counts of this clone. The J gene is TRBJ2-7, the V gene TRBV4-2, with 7 bases aligning to TRBD2. Germline-derived CDR1 and CDR2 are LGHNA and YNFKEQ. The CDR3 spans 15 residues. Trimming removed 4 bases from V and 0 bases from J; junction bases left unmatched: 6. DNA for the CDR3: TGTGCCAGCAGCCCGGGAAGCGGGGTCTCCTACGAGCAGTACTTC. Translating gives CASSPGSGVSYEQYF.

The chain combines TRBV7-9 with TRBJ1-2; the D gene is possibly TRBD1 (6 bases). Germline V gene sequence: CDR1 SEHNR, CDR2 FQNEAQ (reference sequence). The CDR3 runs 14 residues. The V end lost 3 bases, the J end lost 0 bases, and 8 bases lay between the germline ends. The CDR3 here is CASSFKGANYGYTF. DNA for the CDR3: TGTGCCAGCAGCTTTAAGGGGGCTAACTATGGCTACACCTTC.

The chain couples TRBV27 to TRBJ2-7; TRBD2 matches at 11 bases. Germline trimming cut 10 bases from V and 7 bases from J; bases unmatched to any gene: 15. The CDR3 totals 15 residues. Germline V gene data show CDR1 as MNHEY and CDR2 as SMNVEV (reference sequence). CDR3: CATPTISGGGWEQYF. DNA of the CDR3: TGTGCCACTCCAACCATTAGCGGGGGGGGCTGGGAGCAGTACTTC.

This rearrangement joins TRBV2 to TRBJ1-5, with 9 nucleotides matching TRBD1. The CDR3 sequence is 15 residues long. V dropped 4 bases and J dropped 0; count of bases not matched to a gene: 1. In germline, CDR1 is SNHLY, CDR2 FYNNEI. The CDR3 region is CASSVTGGSNQPQHF. CDR3 DNA: TGTGCCAGCAGTGTGACAGGGGGTAGCAATCAGCCCCAGCATTTT.

This clone was seen only a few times. The gene calls are TRBV4-3 and TRBJ2-4; unclear D gene. V lost 5 bases to trimming and J lost 1 base, with 15 bases between them. Germline V gives CDR1 LGHNA, CDR2 YSLEER. The CDR3 totals 16 residues. CDR3 DNA sequence: TGCGCCAGCAGCTCGTCCGCCTCGGTGGCCAAAAACATTCAGTACTTC. This sequence encodes CASSSSASVAKNIQYF.

The J gene is TRBJ1-5, the V gene TRBV10-1; a weak D match, TRBD1 (5 bases). The CDR3 runs to 15 residues. Germline values: CDR1 WNHNN, CDR2 SYGVQD (reference sequence). V lost 0 bases and J lost 6, with 12 bases in between. The CDR3 sequence is CASSESKRGCQPQHF. CDR3 bases: TGCGCCAGCAGTGAGTCGAAAAGGGGCTGTCAGCCCCAGCATTTT.